This TCR beta chain stems from a study of T cell responses to AZD1222 COVID-19 vaccine. Study observations and caveats: The donor group comprised mostly white British people and more females; the analysis possibly underestimated clonal diversity. Of spike-specific TCRs, nearly half reportedly target regions left unmutated in variants. Two AZD1222 administrations were followed by greater Spike-specific TCR breadth and depth. Repertoires were collected only later (after the peak T cell response had occurred).

In the case of this clone: Its antigen remains unidentified.

The method was immunoSEQ multiplex PCR; TCRdb's version includes in-frame clones alone and lacks a portion of them. Here the sample spans about 130,000 clones, 89% being singletons. V was trimmed by 9 bases and J by 3 bases, leaving 14 bases between them. Germline values: CDR1 MNHEY, CDR2 SMNVEV (reference sequence). The CDR3 is 13 residues long. The sequences come from peripheral blood, collected 28 days after the second AZD1222 dose. This sequence joins TRBV27 and TRBJ2-5; tentative D call: TRBD1 (5 bases). This clonotype originated in an adult who received the AZD1222 COVID-19 vaccine. CDR3 residues: CASGLLGEETQYF. CDR3 DNA: TGTGCCAGTGGGCTTCTAGGGGAAGAGACCCAGTACTTC.